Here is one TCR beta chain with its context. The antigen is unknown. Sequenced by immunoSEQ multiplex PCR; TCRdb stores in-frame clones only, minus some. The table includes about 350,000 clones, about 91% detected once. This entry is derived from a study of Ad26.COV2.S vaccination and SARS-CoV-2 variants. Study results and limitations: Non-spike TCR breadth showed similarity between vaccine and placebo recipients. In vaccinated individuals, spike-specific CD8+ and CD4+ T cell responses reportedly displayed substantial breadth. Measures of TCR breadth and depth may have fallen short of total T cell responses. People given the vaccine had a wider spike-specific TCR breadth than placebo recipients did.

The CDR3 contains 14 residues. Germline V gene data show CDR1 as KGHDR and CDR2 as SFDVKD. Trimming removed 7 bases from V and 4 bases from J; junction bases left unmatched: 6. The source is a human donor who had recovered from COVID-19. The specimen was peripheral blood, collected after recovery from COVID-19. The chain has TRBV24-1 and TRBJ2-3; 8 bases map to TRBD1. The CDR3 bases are TGTGCCACCAGAGCGGCAGGGGGCTCAGATACGCAGTATTTT. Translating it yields CATRAAGGSDTQYF.